This T cell receptor beta chain was recorded in a study of spatial heterogeneity in lung cancer. In the study overall: The roughly 79 donors had untreated early-stage non-small cell lung cancer. In the raw reads, each unique TCR and UMI combination was present more than ten times on average.

This clonotype was picked up many times. Its antigen is currently unknown. Findings and limits, study-wide: Resection blood, more than follow-up blood, showed ubiquitous expanded tumor TCRs.

Germline values: CDR1 SGHTA, CDR2 FQGNSA. V was clipped by 3 bases and J by 4 bases, with 9 bases between them. The CDR3 loop spans 13 amino acids. Time point in this sample: blood at routine non-recurrence follow-up after resection. Sequencing of whole RNA from tumor, nontumor lung or frozen PBMC involved no sorting. Individual TCR cDNA molecules each bore their own unique molecular identifier. TCRdb reprocessed the 5' RACE reads via MiXCR and lists one record per CDR3 protein. The sample yields some 54,000 distinct CDR3 sequences, roughly 7.4% seen once. The chain employs TRBV7-2 and TRBJ1-1; D perhaps matches TRBD1 (5 bases). The specimen was PBMCs, collected at follow-up. This sequence was found in a female donor with early-stage non-small cell lung cancer. The CDR3 sequence is CASSFGGTTEAFF. CDR3 DNA: TGTGCCAGCAGCTTCGGGGGGACCACTGAAGCTTTCTTT.